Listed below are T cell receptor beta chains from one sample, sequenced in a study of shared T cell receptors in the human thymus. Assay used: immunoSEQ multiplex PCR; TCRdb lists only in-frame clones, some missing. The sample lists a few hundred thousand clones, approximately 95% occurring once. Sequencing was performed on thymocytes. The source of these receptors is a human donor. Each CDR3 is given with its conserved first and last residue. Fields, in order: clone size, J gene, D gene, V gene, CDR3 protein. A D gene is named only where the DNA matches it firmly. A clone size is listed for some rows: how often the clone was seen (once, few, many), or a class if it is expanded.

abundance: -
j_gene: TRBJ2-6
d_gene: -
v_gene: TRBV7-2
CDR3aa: CASSLGGAGANVLTF

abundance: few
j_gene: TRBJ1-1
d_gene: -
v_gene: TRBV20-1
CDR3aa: CSAYYGAEAFF

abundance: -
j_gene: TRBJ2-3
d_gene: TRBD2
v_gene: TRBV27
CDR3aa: CASSLKWTRAGGPSDTQYF

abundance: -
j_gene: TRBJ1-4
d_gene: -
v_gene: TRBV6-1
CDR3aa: CASSGQLATNEKLFF

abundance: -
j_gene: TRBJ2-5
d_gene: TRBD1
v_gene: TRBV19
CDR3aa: CASSIVQGQETQYF

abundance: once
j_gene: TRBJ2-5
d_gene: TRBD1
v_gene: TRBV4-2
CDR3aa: CASSPSAIWGQGPTQYF

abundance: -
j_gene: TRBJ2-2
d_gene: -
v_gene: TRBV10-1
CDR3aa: CASSDNGELFF

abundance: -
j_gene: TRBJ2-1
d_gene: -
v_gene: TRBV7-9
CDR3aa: CASSEDPSYNEQFF

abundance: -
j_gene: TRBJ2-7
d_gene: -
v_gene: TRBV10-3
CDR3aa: CAIRESNYEQYF

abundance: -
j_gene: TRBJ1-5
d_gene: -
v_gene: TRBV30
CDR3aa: CAWSSRTLNGTGNQPQHF

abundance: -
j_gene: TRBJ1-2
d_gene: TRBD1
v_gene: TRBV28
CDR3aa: CASRPMDRVWGYGYTF

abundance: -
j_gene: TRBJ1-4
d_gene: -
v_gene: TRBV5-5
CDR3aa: CASSRPEREKLFF

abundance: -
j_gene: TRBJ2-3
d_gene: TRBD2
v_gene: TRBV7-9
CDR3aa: CASSLGLRLAGWGDTQYF

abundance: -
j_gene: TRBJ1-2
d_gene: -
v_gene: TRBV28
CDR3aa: CASSLQGKDGYTF

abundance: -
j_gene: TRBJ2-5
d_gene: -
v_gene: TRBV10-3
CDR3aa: CAISEDRPTRGQETQYF

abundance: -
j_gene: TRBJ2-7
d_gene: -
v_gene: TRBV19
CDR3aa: CASSIDFSDRKYEQYF

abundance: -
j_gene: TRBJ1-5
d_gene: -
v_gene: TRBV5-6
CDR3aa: CASSLGARADPSGNQPQHF

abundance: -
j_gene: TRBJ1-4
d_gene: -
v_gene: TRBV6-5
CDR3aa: CASSWTKTNEKLFF

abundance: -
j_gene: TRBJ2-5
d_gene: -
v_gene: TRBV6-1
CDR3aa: CASSEAYGTQYF

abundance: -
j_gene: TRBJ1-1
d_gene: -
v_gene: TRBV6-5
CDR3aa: CASSYSGVNTEAFF

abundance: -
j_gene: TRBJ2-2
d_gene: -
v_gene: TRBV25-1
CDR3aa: CASSKGLQGGELFF

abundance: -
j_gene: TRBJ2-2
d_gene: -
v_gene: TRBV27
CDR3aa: CASSPHTSCKHGELFF

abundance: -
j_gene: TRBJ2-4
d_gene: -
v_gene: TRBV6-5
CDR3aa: CASHRGDREVQYF

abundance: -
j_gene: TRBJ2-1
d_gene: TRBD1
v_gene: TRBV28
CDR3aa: CASSAPPGTGGNHEQFF

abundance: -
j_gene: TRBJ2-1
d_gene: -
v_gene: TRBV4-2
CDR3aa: CASSQRVGRSSYNEQFF

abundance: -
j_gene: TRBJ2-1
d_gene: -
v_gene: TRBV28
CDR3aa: CASSLGRAYNEQFF

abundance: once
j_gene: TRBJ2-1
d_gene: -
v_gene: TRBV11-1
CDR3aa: CASSLALPRSYNEQFF

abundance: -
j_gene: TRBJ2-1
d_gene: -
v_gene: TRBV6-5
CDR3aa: CASSYSKSNEQFF

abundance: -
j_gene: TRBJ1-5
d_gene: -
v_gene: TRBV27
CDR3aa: CASSESGRNQPQHF

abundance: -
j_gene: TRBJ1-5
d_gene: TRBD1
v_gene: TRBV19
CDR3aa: CASTLTGGAFGSNQPQHF

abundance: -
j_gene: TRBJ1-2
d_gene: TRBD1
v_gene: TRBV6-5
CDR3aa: CASRVDRIHYGYTF

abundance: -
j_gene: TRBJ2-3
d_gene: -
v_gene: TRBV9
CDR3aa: CASSVERLGSETDTQYF

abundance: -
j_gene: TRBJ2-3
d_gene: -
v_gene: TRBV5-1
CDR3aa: CASSLETSPPGYTDTQYF

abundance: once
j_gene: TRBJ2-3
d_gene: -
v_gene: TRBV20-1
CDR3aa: CSAIRTDTQYF

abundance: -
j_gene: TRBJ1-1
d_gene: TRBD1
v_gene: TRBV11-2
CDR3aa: CASSSNSRDRRYEAFF

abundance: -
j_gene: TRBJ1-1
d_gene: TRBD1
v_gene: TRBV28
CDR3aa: CASSPGQGYKGTEAFF

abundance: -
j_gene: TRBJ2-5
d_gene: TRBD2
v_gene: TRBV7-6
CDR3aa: CASSGGGETQYF

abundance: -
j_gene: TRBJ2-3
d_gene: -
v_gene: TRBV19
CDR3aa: CASSPKDRASTDTQYF

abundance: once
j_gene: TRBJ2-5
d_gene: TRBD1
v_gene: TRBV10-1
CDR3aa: CASSDRGSETQYF

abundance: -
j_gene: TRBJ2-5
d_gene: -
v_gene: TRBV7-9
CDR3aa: CASTLKVQETQYF

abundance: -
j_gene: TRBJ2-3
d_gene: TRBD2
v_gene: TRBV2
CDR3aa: CASSEERAGGPGTQYF

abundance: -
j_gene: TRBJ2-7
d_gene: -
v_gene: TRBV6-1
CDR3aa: CASKTVDDGYEQYF

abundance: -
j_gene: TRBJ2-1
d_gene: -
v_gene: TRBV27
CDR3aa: CASSSRYNEQFF

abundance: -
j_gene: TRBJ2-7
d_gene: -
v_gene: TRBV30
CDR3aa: CAWNPDQKVYEQYF

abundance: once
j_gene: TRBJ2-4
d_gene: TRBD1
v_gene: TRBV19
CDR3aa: CASSTWGQLAKNIQYF

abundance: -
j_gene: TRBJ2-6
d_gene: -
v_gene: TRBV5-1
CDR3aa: CASSPPGHSSGANVLTF

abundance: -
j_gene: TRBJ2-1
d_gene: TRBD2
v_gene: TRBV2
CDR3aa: CASRAEGTSVYNEQFF

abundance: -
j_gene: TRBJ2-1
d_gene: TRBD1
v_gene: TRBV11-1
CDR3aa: CASTQGASGDNEQFF

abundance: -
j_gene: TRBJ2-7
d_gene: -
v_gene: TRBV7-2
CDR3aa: CASSPSSYEQYF

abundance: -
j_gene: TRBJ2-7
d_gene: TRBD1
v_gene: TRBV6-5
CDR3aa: CASSLSRDRVYEQYF

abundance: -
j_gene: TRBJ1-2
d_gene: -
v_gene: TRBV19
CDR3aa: CASSIEGKYALYGYTF

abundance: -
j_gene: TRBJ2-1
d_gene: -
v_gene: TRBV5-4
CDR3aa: CASSFGWVDEQFF